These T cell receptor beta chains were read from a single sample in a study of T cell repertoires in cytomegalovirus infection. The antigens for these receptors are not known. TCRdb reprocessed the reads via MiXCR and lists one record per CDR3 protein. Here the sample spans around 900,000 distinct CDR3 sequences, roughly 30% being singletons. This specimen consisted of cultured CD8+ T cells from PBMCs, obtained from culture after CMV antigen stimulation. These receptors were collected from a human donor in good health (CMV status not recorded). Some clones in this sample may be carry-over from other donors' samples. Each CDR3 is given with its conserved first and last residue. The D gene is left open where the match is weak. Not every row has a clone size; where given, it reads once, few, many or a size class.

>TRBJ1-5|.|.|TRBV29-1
CSVAGSGNNQPQHF
TGCAGCGTGGCTGGCAGTGGGAACAATCAGCCCCAGCATTTT
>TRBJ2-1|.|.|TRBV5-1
CASSPRGDGRNNEQFF
TGCGCCAGCAGCCCACGGGGCGACGGCCGGAACAATGAGCAGTTCTTC
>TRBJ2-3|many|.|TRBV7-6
CASSPPRPTDTQYF
TGTGCCAGCAGCCCGCCAAGGCCCACAGATACGCAGTATTTT
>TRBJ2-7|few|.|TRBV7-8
CASSFFLNRDYEQYF
TGTGCCAGCAGCTTCTTTCTAAACAGGGACTACGAGCAGTACTTC
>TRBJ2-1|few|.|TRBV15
CATSRDRVRYQSSYNEQFF
TGTGCCACCAGCAGAGATCGAGTGAGGTACCAGAGCTCCTACAATGAGCAGTTCTTC
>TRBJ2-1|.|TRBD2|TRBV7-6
CASSISGGGEQFF
TGTGCCAGCAGCATCAGCGGGGGTGGGGAGCAGTTCTTC
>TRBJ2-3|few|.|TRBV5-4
CASRTDNTDTQYF
TGTGCCAGCCGGACGGACAACACAGATACGCAGTATTTT
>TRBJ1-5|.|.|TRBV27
CASSPRGGGQGQPQHF
TGTGCCAGCAGTCCACGGGGGGGGGGCCAAGGTCAGCCCCAGCATTTT
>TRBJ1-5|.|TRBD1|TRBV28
CASSLRTGIHQPQHF
TGTGCCAGCAGTTTAAGGACAGGGATACATCAGCCCCAGCATTTT
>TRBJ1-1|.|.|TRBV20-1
CSASQWGETEAFF
TGCAGTGCTTCCCAGTGGGGTGAGACTGAAGCTTTCTTT
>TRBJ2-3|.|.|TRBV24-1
CATSDRRQDPAESPDTQYF
TGTGCCACCAGTGATCGTCGACAGGATCCAGCGGAGAGTCCAGATACGCAGTATTTT
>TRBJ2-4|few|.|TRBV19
CASRRGLIQYF
TGTGCCAGTAGACGGGGGCTCATTCAGTACTTC
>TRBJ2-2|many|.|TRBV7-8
CASSLAEGYTGELFF
TGTGCCAGCAGCTTAGCAGAGGGCTACACCGGGGAGCTGTTTTTT
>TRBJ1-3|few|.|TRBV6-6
CASSYRDAIGNTIYF
TGTGCCAGCAGTTACCGCGATGCCATCGGAAACACCATATATTTT
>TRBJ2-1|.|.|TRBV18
CASSLLYGTAAENEQFF
TGTGCCAGCTCACTCCTATACGGGACGGCCGCAGAGAATGAGCAGTTCTTC
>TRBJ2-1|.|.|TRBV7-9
CASSLARRPDDEQFF
TGTGCCAGCAGCTTAGCCCGGCGGCCGGACGATGAGCAGTTCTTC
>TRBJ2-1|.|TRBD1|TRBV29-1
CSVGVRGTVWYEQFF
TGCAGCGTTGGAGTAAGAGGGACAGTATGGTATGAGCAGTTCTTC
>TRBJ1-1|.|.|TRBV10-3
CAISESIRDTGNTEAFF
TGTGCCATCAGTGAGTCGATCCGTGACACAGGGAACACTGAAGCTTTCTTT
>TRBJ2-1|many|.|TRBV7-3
CASSLGFPNEQFF
TGTGCCAGCAGCTTAGGGTTCCCCAATGAGCAGTTCTTC
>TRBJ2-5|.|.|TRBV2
CASSVGIGETQYF
TGTGCCAGCAGTGTTGGCATTGGAGAGACCCAGTACTTC
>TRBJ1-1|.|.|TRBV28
CASSYHPGGRKMNTEAFF
TGTGCCAGCAGTTACCACCCCGGGGGTCGAAAAATGAACACTGAAGCTTTCTTT
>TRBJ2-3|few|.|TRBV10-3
CAISDKVDTQYF
TGTGCCATCAGTGATAAAGTGGATACGCAGTATTTT
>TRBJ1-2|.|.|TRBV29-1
CSVLGRERANYGYTF
TGCAGCGTTTTGGGCAGGGAGAGGGCTAACTATGGCTACACCTTC
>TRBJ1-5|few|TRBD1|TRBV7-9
CASTRGNQPQHF
TGTGCCAGCACCAGGGGGAATCAGCCCCAGCATTTT
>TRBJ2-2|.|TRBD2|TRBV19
CASKYAGEVGELFF
TGTGCCAGTAAATATGCGGGGGAGGTCGGGGAGCTGTTTTTT
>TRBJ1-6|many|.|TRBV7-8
CASSLIGEIGSPLHF
TGTGCCAGCAGCTTAATCGGGGAAATAGGATCACCCCTCCACTTT
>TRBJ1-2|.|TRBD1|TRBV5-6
CASSPGQNGYTF
TGTGCCAGCAGCCCGGGACAGAATGGCTACACCTTC
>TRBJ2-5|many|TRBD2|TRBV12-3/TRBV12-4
CASVNSGGLGDQYF
TGTGCCAGCGTCAATAGCGGGGGACTGGGTGACCAGTACTTC
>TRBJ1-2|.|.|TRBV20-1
CSAPNSDTHYGYTF
TGCAGTGCTCCCAACTCCGACACGCACTATGGCTACACCTTC
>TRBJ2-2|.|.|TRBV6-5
CASSYSRTDSFANTGELFF
TGTGCCAGCAGTTACTCGAGAACAGATTCCTTCGCGAACACCGGGGAGCTGTTTTTT
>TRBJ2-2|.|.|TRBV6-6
CASSYSLGFTVNTGELFF
TGTGCCAGCAGTTACTCTCTCGGTTTCACGGTGAACACCGGGGAGCTGTTTTTT
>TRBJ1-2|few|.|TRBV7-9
CASSLTVYGYTF
TGTGCCAGCAGCTTGACGGTTTATGGCTACACCTTC
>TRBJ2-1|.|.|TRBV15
CATSQGPYNEQFF
TGTGCCACCAGCCAGGGGCCCTACAATGAGCAGTTCTTC
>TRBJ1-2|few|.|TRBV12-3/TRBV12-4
CASSPGRAGGYTF
TGTGCCAGCAGCCCAGGCCGAGCAGGTGGCTACACCTTC
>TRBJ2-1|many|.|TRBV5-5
CASSLRIGVTYNEQFF
TGTGCCAGCAGCTTGAGAATCGGGGTAACCTACAATGAGCAGTTCTTC
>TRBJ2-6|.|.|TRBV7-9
CATKSGANVLTF
TGTGCCACCAAGTCTGGGGCCAACGTCCTGACTTTC
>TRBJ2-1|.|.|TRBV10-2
CASSETGNRNEQFF
TGCGCCAGCAGTGAGACAGGGAATCGGAATGAGCAGTTCTTC
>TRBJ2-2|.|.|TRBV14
CASGGQATNTGELFF
TGTGCCAGCGGTGGGCAGGCTACGAACACCGGGGAGCTGTTTTTT
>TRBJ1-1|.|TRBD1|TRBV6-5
CASSYDPGQGDMNTEAFF
TGTGCCAGCAGTTACGACCCGGGACAGGGAGACATGAACACTGAAGCTTTCTTT
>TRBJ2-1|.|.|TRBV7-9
CASSHRTGPDNEQFF
TGTGCCAGCAGCCATAGGACGGGGCCTGACAATGAGCAGTTCTTC
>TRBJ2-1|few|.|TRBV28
CASSLTGAGYNEQFF
TGTGCCAGCAGTTTAACGGGGGCGGGATACAATGAGCAGTTCTTC
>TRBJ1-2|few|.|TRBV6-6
CASSYSRKGPNYGYTF
TGTGCCAGCAGTTACTCCAGGAAAGGGCCCAACTATGGCTACACCTTC
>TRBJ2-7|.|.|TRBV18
CASSPRTSPYEQYF
TGTGCCAGCTCACCAAGGACGTCGCCCTACGAGCAGTACTTC
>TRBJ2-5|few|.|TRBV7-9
CASSPGLQTQYF
TGTGCCAGCAGCCCCGGACTTCAGACCCAGTACTTC
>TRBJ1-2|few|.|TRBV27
CASSYGTSPKYGYTF
TGTGCCAGCAGCTATGGAACCTCCCCAAAGTATGGCTACACCTTC
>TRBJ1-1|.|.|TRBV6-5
CATRDTLGAFF
TGTGCCACCAGGGACACCCTCGGAGCTTTCTTT
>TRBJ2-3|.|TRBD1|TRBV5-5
CASSRGQGGEKDTQYF
TGTGCCAGCAGCCGTGGACAGGGCGGCGAAAAGGATACGCAGTATTTT
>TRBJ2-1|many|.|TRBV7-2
CASSLWAVGGSYNEQFF
TGTGCCAGCAGCTTGTGGGCGGTGGGCGGGTCCTACAATGAGCAGTTCTTC
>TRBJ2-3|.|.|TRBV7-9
CASSSRQGTDTQYF
TGTGCCAGCAGCTCTAGACAGGGCACAGATACGCAGTATTTT
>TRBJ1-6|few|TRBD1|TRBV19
CASSGHLGTVYNSPLHF
TGTGCCAGTAGTGGGCACCTCGGGACAGTATATAATTCACCCCTCCACTTT
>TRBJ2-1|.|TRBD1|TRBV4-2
CASSPEGQGNDEQFF
TGTGCCAGCAGCCCGGAGGGACAGGGTAACGATGAGCAGTTCTTC